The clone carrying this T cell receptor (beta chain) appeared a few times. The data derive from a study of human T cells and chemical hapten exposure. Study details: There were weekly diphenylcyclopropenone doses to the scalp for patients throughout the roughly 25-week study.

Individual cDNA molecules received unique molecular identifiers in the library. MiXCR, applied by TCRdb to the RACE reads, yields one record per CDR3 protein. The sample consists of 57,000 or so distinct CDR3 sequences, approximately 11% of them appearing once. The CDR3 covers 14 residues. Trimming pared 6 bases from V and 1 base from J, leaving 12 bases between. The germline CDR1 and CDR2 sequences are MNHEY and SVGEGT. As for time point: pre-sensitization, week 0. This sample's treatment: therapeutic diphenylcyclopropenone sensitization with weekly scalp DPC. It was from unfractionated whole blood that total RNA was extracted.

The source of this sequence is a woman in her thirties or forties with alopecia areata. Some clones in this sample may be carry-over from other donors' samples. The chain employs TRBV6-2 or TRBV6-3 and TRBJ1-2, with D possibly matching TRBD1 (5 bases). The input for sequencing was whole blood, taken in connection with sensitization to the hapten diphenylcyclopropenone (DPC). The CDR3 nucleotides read TGTGCCAGCAGAAACAACAGGATTAACTATGGCTACACCTTC. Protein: CASRNNRINYGYTF.